The subject of this entry is one TCR beta chain. Measured with immunoSEQ multiplex PCR; TCRdb has only the in-frame clones, and not every one. The data hold tens of thousands of clones, with about 85% observed a single time. The V gene's germline CDR1 is MNHNY and CDR2 SVGAGI (reference sequence). Trimming took 6 bases from V and 10 from J; bases not matched to a gene: 12. CDR3 length: 14 amino acids. The data are from a study of blood T cell repertoires in COVID-19. Study at large: Sites across the United States, Italy and Spain contributed samples from acute and convalescent COVID-19. PBMCs, B-cell-depleted T cells, or T cells provided the cDNA or gDNA that made up the material.

V is TRBV6-6 and J is TRBJ1-2, with TRBD1 identical over 9 bases. The receptor's source is a man in his fifties or sixties in a cohort sampled during active COVID-19. The sample taken for sequencing was peripheral blood. As DNA, the CDR3 is TGTGCCAGCAGGCCGGGACAGGGATCAATGGCCTACACCTTC. Its translation is CASRPGQGSMAYTF.